This T cell receptor beta chain was sequenced for a study of blood T cells in healthy people across ages. Study-wide context: About one barcoded beta molecule was captured per two T cells (by template switching).

This CDR3 contains 15 residues. CDR1 and CDR2 from the germline V gene are MNHNS and SASEGT. Trimming took off 0 bases at V and 1 base at J, with 9 bases between the two ends. Alongside a J-beta primer mix, a sample-barcoded 5' primer served in a second PCR lasting roughly 6 to 11 cycles. Tags on each cDNA molecule came from a template-switch adaptor with 12 random nucleotides. Each CDR3 protein is one row after TCRdb ran MiXCR on the 5' RACE reads. There are 550,000 to 650,000 distinct CDR3 sequences in the sample; 25% to 30% occur only once, and roughly 14% lies in the top ten. The sample, 7.5 to 10 milliliters of peripheral blood, was drawn from each donor. Total RNA was extracted at no less than 6 micrograms per sample.

The origin of this receptor is a woman older than 75 in good health. The chain carries TRBV6-1 and TRBJ2-5; D not resolved. The sample was blood. The CDR3 nucleotides are TGTGCCAGCAGTGAAGCGGCGACTTTCCAAGAGACCCAGTACTTC. Amino acids: CASSEAATFQETQYF.